The clone carrying this TCR beta chain was seen more than once but under ten times. The sample belongs to a study of spatial heterogeneity in lung cancer. For the study at large: Detection of beta-chain sequences consistently exceeded that of alpha-chain sequences.

The germline V gene encodes CDR1 SEHNR and CDR2 FQNEAQ (reference sequence). This CDR3 has 16 amino acids. J was trimmed by 6 bases and V by 0 bases; bases with no gene match: 9. Time point defined: sample taken at primary tumor resection. Tumor, nontumor lung or frozen PBMC supplied whole RNA, sequenced without sorting. The donor group consisted of under 95 patients who had untreated, early-stage non-small cell lung cancer. A single record per CDR3 protein comes from TCRdb applying MiXCR to the 5' RACE reads. The repertoire holds about 48,000 distinct CDR3 sequences, with over 4.5% as singletons. The chain uses TRBV7-9 and TRBJ1-1; 8 bases match TRBD1. The sample in question was PBMCs, obtained at surgery. This TCR came from a male donor with early-stage non-small cell lung cancer. The CDR3 region is CASSLAVTGGGAEAFF. Here the CDR3 DNA reads TGTGCCAGCAGCTTAGCGGTAACAGGGGGTGGCGCTGAAGCTTTCTTT. The whole variable domain, filled in from reference TRBV7-9 and TRBJ1-1, reads DTGVSQNPRHKITKRGQNVTFRCDPISEHNRLYWYRQTLGQGPEFLTYFQNEAQLEKSRLLSDRFSAERPKGSFSTLEIQRTEQGDSAMYLCASSLAVTGGGAEAFFGQGTRLTVV.